These 32 T cell receptor beta chains came from one sample sequenced in a study of blood T cell repertoires in COVID-19. Sequenced by immunoSEQ multiplex PCR; TCRdb stores in-frame clones only, minus some. The sample has 250,000 or so clones, roughly 86% seen once; the top ten hold about 8.6%. Sequencing used peripheral blood. The source is a man aged 35-49 years with active or convalescent COVID-19.

The CDR3 nucleotides read TGTGCCACCAGTGAGTCAGTTCCCCACAATGAGCAGTTCTTC. The encoded protein is CATSESVPHNEQFF. The J gene is TRBJ2-1, the V gene TRBV24-1; no firm D call. Trimming cost V 4 bases and J 5 bases, with 11 bases left between them. This CDR3 is built from 14 residues. In germline, CDR1 is KGHDR, CDR2 SFDVKD.

The chain employs TRBV6-5 and TRBJ2-7; D is possibly TRBD2 (5 bases). Trimming took off 10 bases at V and 6 bases at J, with 16 bases between the two ends. Germline lookup yields CDR1 MNHEY and CDR2 SVGAGI. The CDR3 consists of 12 residues. Here the CDR3 DNA reads TGTGCCACCTCGTTCGGGGTGGGCGAGCAGTACTTC. Translating gives CATSFGVGEQYF.

The V call is TRBV10-1, the J call TRBJ2-7; perhaps TRBD2 as D (6 bases). The CDR3 is 14 residues long. From germline, CDR1 is WNHNN and CDR2 SYGVQD (reference sequence). The ends were cut back, 6 bases at V and 0 bases at J, with 12 bases in the middle. Here the CDR3 DNA reads TGCGCCAGCAGGGCGGGGCGCAGCTCCTACGAGCAGTACTTC. It is translated as CASRAGRSSYEQYF.

The V gene is TRBV12-3 or TRBV12-4, the J gene TRBJ2-1, with TRBD1 as a possible D gene (6 bases). This CDR3 is built from 12 residues. Trimming shortened V by 5 bases and J by 6 bases, and 8 bases separated the two germline ends. CDR3 bases: TGTGCCAGCAGTGGGGGCCTCAATGAGCAGTTCTTC. Its protein product is CASSGGLNEQFF.

The chain employs TRBV6-5 and TRBJ1-5; D gene uncertain. Trimming shortened V by 2 bases and J by 7 bases, and 9 bases separated the two germline ends. Germline CDR1 is MNHEY and CDR2 is SVGAGI. CDR3 length equals 13 residues. This chain's CDR3 is CASSYGTGQPQHF. In nucleotides, the CDR3 is TGTGCCAGCAGTTACGGAACCGGGCAGCCCCAGCATTTT.

The V call is TRBV11-1, the J call TRBJ1-1, with D uncertain. The germline CDR1 and CDR2 sequences are SGHAT and FQDESV (reference sequence). CDR3 length: 14 residues. Between the trimmed V and J ends, which lost 5 bases and 1 base, there was a span of 11 bases. DNA of the CDR3: TGTGCCAGCAGCCCGAGACGGGAGAACACTGAAGCTTTCTTT. Protein sequence: CASSPRRENTEAFF.

The table lists this clone with a count of one. The rearrangement uses TRBV3-1 (or the pseudogene TRBV3-2) and TRBJ1-3; D perhaps matches TRBD1 (6 bases). The CDR3 contains 15 residues. Trimming took off 0 bases at V and 2 bases at J, with 8 bases between the two ends. Germline-derived CDR1 and CDR2 are LGHDT and YNNKEL (reference sequence). This CDR3 reads CASSQDHRAGNTIYF. CDR3 DNA sequence: TGTGCCAGCAGCCAAGATCACAGGGCTGGAAACACCATATATTTT.

The chain employs TRBV27 and TRBJ1-2; D uncertain. Germline lookup yields CDR1 MNHEY and CDR2 SMNVEV (reference sequence). Trimming took off 0 bases at V and 4 bases at J, with 12 bases between the two ends. The CDR3 length is 15 residues. CDR3 in DNA: TGTGCCAGCAGTTTATCCACAATTGGCCGCTATGGCTACACCTTC. Translating gives CASSLSTIGRYGYTF.

V and J are TRBV28 and TRBJ2-2; no clear D gene. This CDR3 contains 14 residues. Trimming took 7 bases from V and 3 from J, leaving 12 bases between them. CDR1 is MDHEN, CDR2 SYDVKM, per germline. In DNA form, the CDR3 reads TGTGCCAGCACCGCGGCAGAGTACACCGGGGAGCTGTTTTTT. It specifies CASTAAEYTGELFF.

This CDR3 reads CASSDWVSAGRNIQYF. In nucleotides, the CDR3 is TGTGCCAGCAGTGACTGGGTATCGGCAGGTCGGAACATTCAGTACTTC. V gene TRBV2 combines with J gene TRBJ2-4; D gene uncertain. Trimming shortened V by 3 bases and J by 7 bases, and 19 bases separated the two germline ends. The CDR3 has 16 amino acids. Germline V gene data show CDR1 as SNHLY and CDR2 as FYNNEI.

The chain links TRBV6-2 or TRBV6-3 to TRBJ2-7; the D gene is possibly TRBD2 (5 bases). Germline CDR1 and CDR2: MNHEY and SVGEGT. Deletions cut 4 bases from V and 6 bases from J, with 19 bases between. This CDR3 comprises 15 residues. This chain's CDR3 is CASSSPPGLRSEQYF. Written as DNA, the CDR3 is TGTGCCAGCAGTTCCCCCCCGGGATTGAGGTCCGAGCAGTACTTC.

CDR3 sequence reads: CASSSWTGVNTEAFF. CDR3 nucleotide sequence: TGTGCCAGCAGCTCCTGGACAGGGGTGAACACTGAAGCTTTCTTT. This chain joins TRBV5-8 and TRBJ1-1, with 9 bases aligning to TRBD1. The CDR3 loop spans 15 amino acids. Germline CDR1 is SGHTS and CDR2 is YDEGEE. The V gene end was trimmed by 3 bases and the J gene end by 0 bases; junction bases not matched to a gene: 3. The whole variable domain, remainder taken from reference TRBV5-8 and TRBJ1-1, is EAGVTQSPTHLIKTRGQQATLRCSPISGHTSVYWYQQALGLGLQFLLWYDEGEERNRGNFPPRFSGRQFPNYSSELNVNALELEDSALYLCASSSWTGVNTEAFFGQGTRLTVV.

The CDR3 region is CASSHRLAAGTDTQYF. The CDR3 region has the DNA TGTGCCAGCAGCCACCGACTAGCCGCTGGCACAGATACGCAGTATTTT. The chain employs TRBV3-1 (or the pseudogene TRBV3-2) and TRBJ2-3; the match to TRBD2 covers 7 bases. The germline CDR1 and CDR2 sequences are LGHDT and YNNKEL (reference sequence). V shed 3 bases and J 1 base; nucleotides not matched to a gene: 7. The CDR3 length is 16 residues.

V is TRBV5-4 and J is TRBJ2-2, with 8 bases that match TRBD2. This CDR3 comprises 15 residues. Germline V gives CDR1 SGHNT, CDR2 YYREEE (reference sequence). The ends lost 5 bases at V and 6 bases at J; junction bases unmatched: 9. For the CDR3, the DNA is TGTGCCAGCAGTTACCCCGGACTAGCCCCCGGGGAGCTGTTTTTT. Its translation: CASSYPGLAPGELFF.

V and J are TRBV30 and TRBJ1-3; 8 bases are shared with TRBD1. The CDR3 is 13 residues long. V was clipped by 8 bases and J by 0 bases; unmatched bases: 3. The germline V gene has CDR1 GTSNPN and CDR2 SVGIG (reference sequence). CDR3 loop: CAGDRGSGNTIYF. Here the CDR3 DNA reads TGTGCCGGAGACAGGGGCTCTGGAAACACCATATATTTT.

V is TRBV20-1 and J is TRBJ2-5; D unclear. The germline V gene has CDR1 DFQATT and CDR2 SNEGSKA (reference sequence). V lost 3 bases to trimming and J lost 5 bases, with 13 bases between them. This CDR3 region has 13 residues. CDR3 residues: CSASPRPGETQYF. The CDR3 DNA reads as TGCAGTGCTAGTCCCCGGCCCGGGGAGACCCAGTACTTC.

This chain connects TRBV7-6 to TRBJ2-6; D is unclear. The V gene lost 2 bases and the J gene lost 0 bases, with 17 bases spanning the gap. CDR1 SGHVS and CDR2 FNYEAQ come from the germline V gene. The CDR3 runs to 19 residues. The CDR3 protein is CASSLSPGLAHSGANVLTF. CDR3 DNA: TGTGCCAGCAGCTTAAGTCCAGGCCTCGCCCACTCTGGGGCCAACGTCCTGACTTTC.

This clone has more than one count but fewer than ten. The gene calls are TRBV28 and TRBJ2-7; TRBD1 might be the D (5 bases). The CDR3 length is 11 residues. Trimming took off 3 bases at V and 5 bases at J, with 5 bases between the two ends. Per germline, CDR1 MDHEN and CDR2 SYDVKM. Here the CDR3 DNA reads TGTGCCAGCAGTTTGGGGCACGAGCAGTACTTC. This translates into CASSLGHEQYF.

This clone was detected a few times. V is TRBV6-5 and J is TRBJ1-1; D remains ambiguous. This CDR3 contains 12 residues. Between the trimmed V and J ends, which lost 10 bases and 4 bases, there was a span of 13 bases. The germline CDR1 and CDR2 sequences are MNHEY and SVGAGI. In nucleotides, the CDR3 is TGTGCCATCTCTGTGACACTCACTGAAGCTTTCTTT. Amino acids: CAISVTLTEAFF.

The CDR3 region has the DNA TGCAGTGCTAGCAGCTCCTACGAGCAGTACTTC. Amino acid sequence: CSASSSYEQYF. The chain links TRBV20-1 to TRBJ2-7; no definite D call. Per germline, CDR1 DFQATT and CDR2 SNEGSKA (reference sequence). Trimming stripped 3 bases from V and 0 bases from J, with 3 bases between. The length of the CDR3 is 11 residues.

J is TRBJ1-4 and V is TRBV2; D unclear. Germline lookup yields CDR1 SNHLY and CDR2 FYNNEI. The CDR3 loop spans 15 amino acids. Trimming took off 2 bases at V and 5 bases at J, with 12 bases between the two ends. The CDR3 DNA reads as TGTGCCAGCAGTGAACAGGATCTCGAGAATGAAAAACTGTTTTTT. As protein: CASSEQDLENEKLFF.

V is TRBV5-6 and J is TRBJ1-6, with 8 bases lining up with TRBD1. The CDR3 length is 13 residues. Trimming took 2 bases from V and 11 from J; bases not matched to a gene: 3. Germline CDR1 reads SGHDT; CDR2 reads YYEEEE. The CDR3 region is CASSFGQGPPLHF. The CDR3, as DNA: TGTGCCAGCAGCTTTGGACAGGGACCACCCCTCCACTTT. The full variable domain, its missing parts supplied by reference TRBV5-6 and TRBJ1-6, is DAGVTQSPTHLIKTRGQQVTLRCSPKSGHDTVSWYQQALGQGPQFIFQYYEEEERQRGNFPDRFSGHQFPNYSSELNVNALLLGDSALYLCASSFGQGPPLHFGNGTRLTVT.

V and J are TRBV10-3 and TRBJ2-5, with 7 positions matching TRBD1. Germline V gives CDR1 ENHRY, CDR2 SYGVKD. The V and J ends lost 4 bases and 9 bases, in that order; junction bases with no gene match: 8. This CDR3 contains 13 residues. CDR3 DNA: TGTGCCATCAGTGCAGACAGGGAGTTGCCCCAGTACTTC. Its protein product is CAISADRELPQYF.

The rearrangement joins TRBV5-1 to TRBJ2-7, with 9 nucleotides matching TRBD1. The CDR3 runs 16 residues. CDR1 and CDR2 from the germline V gene are SGHRS and YFSETQ. V was clipped by 5 bases and J by 2 bases; unmatched bases: 11. CDR3 residues: CASRKSGTGTAYEQYF. The CDR3 DNA sequence: TGCGCCAGCAGAAAATCAGGGACAGGGACAGCCTACGAGCAGTACTTC.

This chain joins TRBV2 and TRBJ2-7; D might be TRBD1 (5 bases). The CDR3 is made up of 14 amino acids. V dropped 5 bases and J dropped 4 bases, with 15 bases sitting between them. The V gene's germline CDR1 is SNHLY and CDR2 FYNNEI. The CDR3 here is CASSLTRQFYEQYF. Here the CDR3 DNA reads TGTGCCAGCAGTCTCACCCGACAGTTTTACGAGCAGTACTTC.

The J gene is TRBJ1-4, the V gene TRBV11-2; possibly TRBD1 for D (6 bases). The CDR3 runs to 16 residues. V lost 5 bases, J lost 8 bases, and 21 bases lay in between. Germline V CDR1 and CDR2: SGHAT, FQNNGV. The CDR3 region has the DNA TGTGCCAGCAGCACTGCACCCAGGGGACGGGGAGAAAAACTGTTTTTT. Translation: CASSTAPRGRGEKLFF.

This clone was detected only once. The chain is built from TRBV24-1 and TRBJ1-2, with TRBD1 matching 7 bases. This CDR3 has 13 residues. CDR1 and CDR2 from the germline V gene are KGHDR and SFDVKD. V dropped 9 bases and J dropped 3; count of bases not matched to a gene: 6. The CDR3 DNA follows: TGTGCCACCTTTGGGCAGGGGGACTATGGCTACACCTTC. Protein sequence: CATFGQGDYGYTF.

The chain has TRBV30 and TRBJ1-1, with unresolved D. The CDR3 contains 13 residues. Germline CDR1 and CDR2: GTSNPN and SVGIG (reference sequence). With 5 bases removed from V and 1 base from J, the gap between germline ends came to 11 bases. CDR3 protein: CAWGRTGNTEAFF. CDR3 nucleotides: TGTGCCTGGGGGAGAACGGGGAACACTGAAGCTTTCTTT.

This chain joins TRBV27 and TRBJ2-7; possible D gene TRBD1, 6 bases. Trimming took off 3 bases at V and 2 bases at J, with 14 bases between the two ends. The CDR3 is made up of 15 amino acids. Germline loops: CDR1 MNHEY, CDR2 SMNVEV (reference sequence). CDR3 coding DNA: TGTGCCAGCAGTTTTGGAACAGGGATTCCCTACGAGCAGTACTTC. It encodes CASSFGTGIPYEQYF.

The gene calls are TRBV19 and TRBJ1-2, with 9 bases matching TRBD1. This CDR3 is built from 13 residues. The germline V gene encodes CDR1 LNHDA and CDR2 SQIVND (reference sequence). J lost 7 bases, V lost 6 bases, and 6 bases had no gene match. DNA for the CDR3: TGTGCCAGTAGCCCCGGGACAGGGCTTGGCTACACCTTC. Translating gives CASSPGTGLGYTF.

V is TRBV6-4 and J is TRBJ2-1, with TRBD2 as a possible D gene (6 bases). V lost 4 bases, J lost 8 bases, and 18 bases lay in between. The CDR3 runs to 15 residues. The germline gives CDR1 MRHNA, CDR2 SNTAGT. In DNA form, the CDR3 reads TGTGCCAGCAGTGGCCCAGGACTATGGGGCGATGAGCAGTTCTTC. The encoded protein is CASSGPGLWGDEQFF.

The rearrangement uses TRBV9 and TRBJ2-7, with TRBD2 identical over 10 bases. CDR1 is SGDLS, CDR2 YYNGEE, per germline. The ends lost 4 bases at V and 1 base at J; junction bases unmatched: 8. The CDR3 length is 16 residues. The CDR3 loop reads CASSPQSGGASYEQYF. The CDR3, as DNA: TGTGCCAGCAGCCCTCAAAGCGGGGGGGCTTCCTACGAGCAGTACTTC. Full variable domain (remainder filled in from reference TRBV9 and TRBJ2-7): DSGVTQTPKHLITATGQRVTLRCSPRSGDLSVYWYQQSLDQGLQFLIQYYNGEERAKGNILERFSAQQFPDLHSELNLSSLELGDSALYFCASSPQSGGASYEQYFGPGTRLTVT.